A selection of T cell receptor beta chains follows, all from one sample in a study of OX40 agonist ivuxolimab in advanced cancers. Assay: immunoSEQ multiplex PCR; the TCRdb copy retains only in-frame clones and omits some. The sample comprises 55,000 to 80,000 clones, approximately 84% of which are singletons, and 9.8% rests with the top ten. Specimen: CD4+ or CD8+ T cells sorted from blood, collected in a trial of the OX40 agonist ivuxolimab. All receptors derive from an adult with an advanced solid tumor such as melanoma, head and neck, liver or kidney cancer. Each CDR3 is given with its conserved first and last residue. D genes are given only for firm matches. Clone size is not always given. Where it is, it says once, few, many or a class for expanded clones.

j_gene: TRBJ2-5
abundance: .
d_gene: .
len: 13
v_gene: TRBV2
CDR3nt: TGTGCCAGCAGTGCGACCGAAAGAGAGACCCAGTACTTC
CDR3aa: CASSATERETQYF

j_gene: TRBJ1-3
abundance: once
d_gene: .
len: 13
v_gene: TRBV7-9
CDR3nt: TGTGCCAGCGATCCGGGCGGTGGAAACACCATATATTTT
CDR3aa: CASDPGGGNTIYF

j_gene: TRBJ1-1
abundance: once
d_gene: TRBD1
len: 15
v_gene: TRBV5-1
CDR3nt: TGCGCCAGCAGCGACCCGGGACAGGGGTCTACTGAAGCTTTCTTT
CDR3aa: CASSDPGQGSTEAFF

j_gene: TRBJ2-2
abundance: .
d_gene: .
len: 16
v_gene: TRBV9
CDR3nt: TGTGCCAGCAGCGCCGGAATTAGGGGCACTACCGGGGAGCTGTTTTTT
CDR3aa: CASSAGIRGTTGELFF

j_gene: TRBJ1-2
abundance: few
d_gene: .
len: 14
v_gene: TRBV5-8
CDR3nt: TGTGCCAGCAGCTTTCTAGGGCCAGCTTATGGCTACACCTTC
CDR3aa: CASSFLGPAYGYTF

j_gene: TRBJ2-7
abundance: .
d_gene: .
len: 11
v_gene: TRBV6-5
CDR3nt: TGTGCCAGCAGATCAGCTTACGAGCAGTACTTC
CDR3aa: CASRSAYEQYF

j_gene: TRBJ2-7
abundance: .
d_gene: .
len: 13
v_gene: TRBV19
CDR3nt: TGTGCCAGTAGTATAGATCTCCCCTACGAGCAGTACTTC
CDR3aa: CASSIDLPYEQYF

j_gene: TRBJ2-7
abundance: .
d_gene: TRBD1
len: 13
v_gene: TRBV29-1
CDR3nt: TGCAGCGTGAGCCGGGACAGGGGTTACGAGCAGTACTTC
CDR3aa: CSVSRDRGYEQYF

j_gene: TRBJ2-3
abundance: .
d_gene: .
len: 11
v_gene: TRBV16
CDR3nt: TGTGCCAGCAGACTCACAGATACGCAGTATTTT
CDR3aa: CASRLTDTQYF

j_gene: TRBJ2-1
abundance: .
d_gene: .
len: 15
v_gene: TRBV5-1
CDR3nt: TGCGCCAGCAGCTTCACGGGCACCTCCTACAATGAGCAGTTCTTC
CDR3aa: CASSFTGTSYNEQFF

j_gene: TRBJ2-7
abundance: once
d_gene: .
len: 14
v_gene: TRBV28
CDR3nt: TGTGCCAGCGGGGGGTGGCCACTCTCCTACGGGCAGTACTTC
CDR3aa: CASGGWPLSYGQYF

j_gene: TRBJ2-2
abundance: .
d_gene: TRBD2
len: 15
v_gene: TRBV10-3
CDR3nt: TGTGCCATCAGTGGGACTAGCGGGAGTGCCGGGGAGCTGTTTTTT
CDR3aa: CAISGTSGSAGELFF

j_gene: TRBJ2-3
abundance: .
d_gene: .
len: 17
v_gene: TRBV11-3
CDR3nt: TGTGCCAGCAGCTTAAAGGGGGTTAGGTGGGGTCCAGATACGCAGTATTTT
CDR3aa: CASSLKGVRWGPDTQYF

j_gene: TRBJ2-1
abundance: .
d_gene: .
len: 11
v_gene: TRBV30
CDR3nt: TGTGCCTGGAGCGAGCCCAACTATCAGTTCTTC
CDR3aa: CAWSEPNYQFF

j_gene: TRBJ1-2
abundance: .
d_gene: TRBD1
len: 15
v_gene: TRBV7-3
CDR3nt: TGTGCCAGCAGCCCCGACCCGGGACAGGGGGGGGGCTACACCTTC
CDR3aa: CASSPDPGQGGGYTF

j_gene: TRBJ2-5
abundance: .
d_gene: .
len: 13
v_gene: TRBV10-2
CDR3nt: TGCGCCAGCGGGGAGCGGGCCCAAGAGACCCAGTACTTC
CDR3aa: CASGERAQETQYF